This T cell receptor beta chain was sequenced in a study of tumor-infiltrating lymphocytes in localized non-small cell lung cancer. Broader study findings: Different pieces of the same tissue went to different assays, confounding technical variation with intratumor heterogeneity.

TCRdb keeps only in-frame clones here, not all; method: immunoSEQ multiplex PCR. The sample records around 15,000 clones, 55% to 70% being singletons. This CDR3 is built from 14 residues. Germline V gene sequence: CDR1 SGHAT, CDR2 FQNNGV. V was shortened by 1 base and J by 1 base, with 7 bases between the two germline ends. A remark on this clone: What it binds is not known.

This clonotype originated in a human donor with non-small cell lung cancer. This rearrangement joins TRBV11-2 to TRBJ1-2; D is ambiguous. The sequenced sample consisted of lung tumor tissue. In nucleotides, the CDR3 is TGTGCCAGCAGCTTAGCGGGGATTAACTATGGCTACACCTTC. Protein product: CASSLAGINYGYTF.